The rows below give T cell receptor beta chains drawn from one sample of a study of blood T cell repertoires in COVID-19. This table comes from immunoSEQ multiplex PCR, and its TCRdb copy is limited to in-frame clones, with some not included. This table has approximately 120,000 clones, around 83% appearing once. What was sequenced was peripheral blood. The source of these receptors is a human donor in a cohort sampled during active COVID-19. CDR3s include the opening cysteine and the closing phenylalanine or tryptophan. Not every row has a clone size; where given, it reads once, few, many or a size class.

V,J,size,CDR3
TRBV7-3,TRBJ2-1,.,CASSKMGGQKSNEQFF
TRBV7-2,TRBJ2-3,.,CASSLEVGRSTDTQYF
TRBV5-1,TRBJ1-1,.,CASSSPGQFVEAFF
TRBV25-1,TRBJ1-4,.,CASSKRGGANEKLFF
TRBV19,TRBJ1-5,.,CASSGSLAEPQHF
TRBV19,TRBJ1-3,many,CASIPLGASGNTIYF
TRBV2,TRBJ2-7,.,CASRWGRTQRQYF
TRBV11-3,TRBJ1-3,.,CASSFLGGGLISGNTIYF
TRBV2,TRBJ2-3,.,CASGRDRGQADTQYF
TRBV6-2/TRBV6-3,TRBJ1-5,.,CASSFRAGPASNQPQHF
TRBV19,TRBJ1-4,few,CASSTRGLNEKLFF
TRBV24-1,TRBJ1-5,.,CATSASGDSNQPQHF
TRBV6-6,TRBJ1-1,.,CASSDPGQGSEAFF
TRBV5-1,TRBJ2-7,once,CASSLAQGAREQYF
TRBV5-4,TRBJ2-5,.,CASSASETAQETQYF
TRBV28,TRBJ1-2,.,CASSSFGGPSYGYTF
TRBV9,TRBJ2-2,.,CASGSKGAGTGELFF
TRBV19,TRBJ2-6,few,CASSISRGSAGANVLTF
TRBV3-1/TRBV3-2,TRBJ2-5,.,CASSRTSGETQYF
TRBV19,TRBJ1-5,.,CASSPRGQGSWISNQPQHF
TRBV19,TRBJ1-6,.,CASSILGQGDNSPLHF
TRBV7-2,TRBJ2-5,.,CASRSEVQETQYF
TRBV15,TRBJ1-5,.,CATSSRSGGTQPQHF
TRBV7-2,TRBJ2-4,.,CASSLDLASQNIQYF
TRBV19,TRBJ2-3,.,CASSISLAGSTDTQYF
TRBV9,TRBJ2-3,.,CASSSRSGDTQYF
TRBV6-5,TRBJ2-7,.,CASSSPGTRSSGEQYF